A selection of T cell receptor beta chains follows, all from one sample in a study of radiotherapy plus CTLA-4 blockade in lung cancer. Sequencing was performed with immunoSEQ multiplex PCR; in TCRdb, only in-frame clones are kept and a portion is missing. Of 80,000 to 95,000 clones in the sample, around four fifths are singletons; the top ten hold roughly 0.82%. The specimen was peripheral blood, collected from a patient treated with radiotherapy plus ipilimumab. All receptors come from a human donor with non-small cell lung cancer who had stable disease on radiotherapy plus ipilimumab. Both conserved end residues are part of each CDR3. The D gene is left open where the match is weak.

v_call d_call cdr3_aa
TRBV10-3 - CAISESTAAEAFF
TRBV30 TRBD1 CAWSPVQGGAFF
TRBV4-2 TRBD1 CASRLQGYSPLHF
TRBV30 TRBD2 CASTSGGYEQYF
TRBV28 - CASSFPGTLVYGYTF
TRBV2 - CASSPQENSPLHF
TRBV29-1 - CSVDPRGGNNEQFF
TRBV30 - CAWSEGPVNGANQPQHF
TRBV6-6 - CASSYGQYRGLNTIYF
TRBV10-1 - CASSESGSSTDTQYF
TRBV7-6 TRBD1 CASSLGTGGYGYTF
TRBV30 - CAWTPAVGEQYF
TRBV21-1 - CASSKDARYSGNTIYF
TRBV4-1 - CASSQDPGQGASGYGYTF
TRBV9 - CASSERTVSEAFF
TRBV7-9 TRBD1 CASSPRQGTNEKLFF
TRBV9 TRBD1 CASSVGDSLNTEAFF
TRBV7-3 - CASSLRRKAYEQYF
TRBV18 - CASSSGQYQETQYF
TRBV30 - CAWSVRGDEQYF
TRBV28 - CASSLNLGLYGYTF
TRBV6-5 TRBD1 CASSYAPDRGSYEQYF
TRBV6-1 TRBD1 CASSGPQKRTGGYNEQFF
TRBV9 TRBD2 CASSVGGSKLETQYF
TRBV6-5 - CASSYTDGNQPQHF
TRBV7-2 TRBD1 CASSAPQGAPGNTIYF
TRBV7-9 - CASSYPERGNTGELFF
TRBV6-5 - CASSPGGSNEKLFF
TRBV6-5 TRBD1 CASSLDRGHGYTF
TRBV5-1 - CASSLRLNGELFF
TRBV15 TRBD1 CATSRARTGANYGYTF